Listed here are 5 T cell receptor beta chains from one sample, sequenced in a study of Tregs in tolerant kidney transplant recipients. Related graft donors supplied nonmyeloablative bone marrow transplants, and mixed chimerism was transient. TCRdb's table, derived via immunoSEQ multiplex PCR, lists solely in-frame clones and lacks some. The table records roughly 64,000 clones, approximately 87% of them present only once. Specimen: CD4+ T cells from blood (PBMCs), collected 6 months after the transplant. All receptors derive from a human patient who received a combined kidney and bone marrow transplant. Some T cells could come from the graft donor.

For this clone: Different DNA sequences within this sample yield the same CDR3. This rearrangement joins TRBV18 to TRBJ1-2; D perhaps matches TRBD1 (6 bases). Between the trimmed V and J ends, which lost 1 base and 4 bases, there was a span of 16 bases. This CDR3 is built from 16 residues. Germline CDR1 reads KGHSH; CDR2 reads LQKENI. This chain's CDR3 is CASSPRRGGAGYGYTF. CDR3 in DNA: TGTGCCAGCTCACCACGTCGGGGGGGCGCTGGCTATGGCTACACCTTC. Full variable domain (missing parts from reference TRBV18 and TRBJ1-2): NAGVMQNPRHLVRRRGQEARLRCSPMKGHSHVYWYRQLPEEGLKFMVYLQKENIIDESGMPKERFSAEFPKEGPSILRIQQVVRGDSAAYFCASSPRRGGAGYGYTFGSGTRLTVV.

The V gene is TRBV4-1, the J gene TRBJ1-2; possibly TRBD1 for D (5 bases). CDR3 length: 14 residues. V dropped 4 bases and J dropped 1 base, with 10 bases sitting between them. Per the germline V gene, CDR1 is MGHRA and CDR2 is YSYEKL. The CDR3 is CASSRSDSNYGYTF. The CDR3 nucleotides read TGCGCCAGCAGCCGGTCAGACAGTAACTATGGCTACACCTTC.

This chain connects TRBV20-1 to TRBJ2-4; D unresolved. Trimming stripped 1 base from V and 7 bases from J, with 5 bases between. This CDR3 is built from 11 residues. Germline V gene data show CDR1 as DFQATT and CDR2 as SNEGSKA (reference sequence). CDR3 region: CSARVLNIQYF. For the CDR3, the DNA is TGCAGTGCTAGAGTACTGAACATTCAGTACTTC.

The rearrangement uses TRBV27 and TRBJ1-1; TRBD1 aligns across 12 bases. This CDR3 contains 17 residues. Germline assignment: CDR1 MNHEY and CDR2 SMNVEV (reference sequence). The J segment lost 5 bases and the V segment lost 0 bases, leaving 7 bases of the junction unmatched. In DNA form, the CDR3 reads TGTGCCAGCAGTTTATCGTACGGGACAGGGGGCCTTACTGAAGCTTTCTTT. As protein: CASSLSYGTGGLTEAFF.

The chain recombines TRBV18 with TRBJ1-1; D gene uncertain. The CDR3 contains 14 residues. CDR1 is KGHSH, CDR2 LQKENI, per germline. V was shortened by 0 bases and J by 3 bases, with 8 bases between the two germline ends. CDR3 residues: CASSPPSVDTEAFF. The CDR3 DNA reads TGTGCCAGCTCACCACCGAGTGTAGACACTGAAGCTTTCTTT.